This T cell receptor beta chain was captured in a study of breast tumors, draining lymph nodes, adjacent tissues (dated by TCRdb to about 2016). Looking at the study overall: The study compared TCR beta repertoires across tumor, adjacent nontumor tissue and axillary lymph nodes from breast cancer patients. In human breast cancer, the study set out to assess how tumor, surrounding tissue and draining lymph node repertoires relate to one another and whether T cells might be exchanged between them.

This clonotype has just a few counts. Its cognate antigen has yet to be identified. It has no much larger one-base neighbor in the sample; base qualities were not kept. The full study reports these points: Tumor and nontumor tissue repertoires were significantly more similar in luminal-like than in basal-like breast cancer. Tumors showed preferential V and J gene usage, and their T-cell repertoire diversity fell below that of lymph nodes yet above that of nontumor tissue. The conclusion that tumor T cells originate in lymph nodes was presented as consistent with a hypothesis rather than as directly demonstrated. The data were judged consistent with most tumor T cells deriving from the lymph node and then expanding within tumor tissue.

TCRdb records Illumina HiSeq 2000 as the sequencer. Multiplex PCR amplification was used to build the TCR beta chain libraries. High-throughput sequencing was used to analyze the amplified TCR beta chain products. TCRdb reworked the public reads: Q25 trimming with fastp, MiXCR clone assembly, productive beta chains retained. Rows merge per CDR3 protein into single entries with the most common DNA and genes. The sample profile shows approximately 63,000 distinct CDR3 sequences; approximately 57% of them were found once. Together, the top ten hold less than 20% of the sample. Source material: breast tumor tissue. The source is a female donor with breast cancer. Some clones in this sample may be carry-over from other donors' samples.

In nucleotide form, the sequence is TGTGCCAGCGGGGACGGCCCGGGCGCGAAGGGCTACACCTTC. Translated, it reads CASGDGPGAKGYTF. This receptor chain uses TRBV12-3 or TRBV12-4 and TRBJ1-2, and possibly TRBD1, on 5 matching bases. The CDR3 covers 14 residues, taking in both the cysteine and the phenylalanine. This entry keeps only the CDR3 DNA: 42 bases, framed from base 1. The junction carries 21 bases between V and J, which are trimmed by 8 bases and 8 bases respectively.